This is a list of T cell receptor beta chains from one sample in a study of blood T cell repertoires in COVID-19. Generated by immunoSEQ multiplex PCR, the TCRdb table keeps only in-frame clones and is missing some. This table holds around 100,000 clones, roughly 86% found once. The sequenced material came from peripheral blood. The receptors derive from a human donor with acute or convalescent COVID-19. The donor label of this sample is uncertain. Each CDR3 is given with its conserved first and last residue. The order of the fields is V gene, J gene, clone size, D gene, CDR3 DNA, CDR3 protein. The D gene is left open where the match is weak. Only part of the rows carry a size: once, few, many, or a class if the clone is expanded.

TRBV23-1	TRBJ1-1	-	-	TGCGCCAGCAGACACAGGAAAATCACTGAAGCTTTCTTT	CASRHRKITEAFF
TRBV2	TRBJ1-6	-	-	TGTGCCAGCAGTCGACAGGCCCCCTCCTATAATTCACCCCTCCACTTT	CASSRQAPSYNSPLHF
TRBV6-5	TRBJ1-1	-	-	TGTGCCAGCGGGACGGAGGGGAACACTGAAGCTTTCTTT	CASGTEGNTEAFF
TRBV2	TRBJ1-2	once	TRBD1	TGTGCCAGCAGGACAGGGGTTCTTCGGGGCTACACCTTC	CASRTGVLRGYTF
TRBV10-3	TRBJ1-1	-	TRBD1	TGTGCCATCAAGACGACAGGGGGCGAGGGCACTGAAGCTTTCTTT	CAIKTTGGEGTEAFF
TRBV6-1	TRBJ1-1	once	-	TGTGCCAGCAGTGAATTTTTGGAGCACACTGAAGCTTTCTTT	CASSEFLEHTEAFF
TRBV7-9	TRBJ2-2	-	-	TGTGCCAGCAGCCGAAGTATACTAGGGAACACCGGGGAGCTGTTTTTT	CASSRSILGNTGELFF
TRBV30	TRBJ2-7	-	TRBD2	TGTGCCTGGACCCCACCGTCGGGGGGGCAAGCCTACGAGCAGTACTTC	CAWTPPSGGQAYEQYF
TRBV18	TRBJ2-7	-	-	TGTGCCAGCTCACCGGACAGCGTCTACGAGCAGTACTTC	CASSPDSVYEQYF
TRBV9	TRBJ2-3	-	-	TGTGCCAGCAGCCTCCACCCGTTACTAGATCCCCCAGATACGCAGTATTTT	CASSLHPLLDPPDTQYF
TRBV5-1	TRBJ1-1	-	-	TGCGCCAGCAGCTTGTTCGGGGAAGGTGAAGCTTTCTTT	CASSLFGEGEAFF
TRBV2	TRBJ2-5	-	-	TGTGCCAGCCAGGCAGTCCAAGAGACCCAGTACTTC	CASQAVQETQYF
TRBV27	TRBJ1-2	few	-	TGTGCCAGCAGTCTTCTAGGGGGAAGTAACTATGGCTACACCTTC	CASSLLGGSNYGYTF
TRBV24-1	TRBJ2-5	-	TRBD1	TGTGCCACCAGTGATTATCCAGGGGGCGGGGAGAAAGAGACCCAGTACTTC	CATSDYPGGGEKETQYF